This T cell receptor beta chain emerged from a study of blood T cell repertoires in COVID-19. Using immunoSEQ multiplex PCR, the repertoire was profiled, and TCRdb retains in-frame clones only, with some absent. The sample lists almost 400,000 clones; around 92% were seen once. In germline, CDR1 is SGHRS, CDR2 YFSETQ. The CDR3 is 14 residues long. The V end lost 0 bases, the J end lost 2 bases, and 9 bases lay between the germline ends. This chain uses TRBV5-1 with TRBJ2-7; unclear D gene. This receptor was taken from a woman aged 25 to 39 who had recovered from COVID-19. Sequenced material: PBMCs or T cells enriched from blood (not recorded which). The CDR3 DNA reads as TGCGCCAGCAGCTTGGGCTATCGTACCTACGAGCAGTACTTC. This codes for CASSLGYRTYEQYF. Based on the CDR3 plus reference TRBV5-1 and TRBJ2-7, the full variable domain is KAGVTQTPRYLIKTRGQQVTLSCSPISGHRSVSWYQQTPGQGLQFLFEYFSETQRNKGNFPGRFSGRQFSNSRSEMNVSTLELGDSALYLCASSLGYRTYEQYFGPGTRLTVT.